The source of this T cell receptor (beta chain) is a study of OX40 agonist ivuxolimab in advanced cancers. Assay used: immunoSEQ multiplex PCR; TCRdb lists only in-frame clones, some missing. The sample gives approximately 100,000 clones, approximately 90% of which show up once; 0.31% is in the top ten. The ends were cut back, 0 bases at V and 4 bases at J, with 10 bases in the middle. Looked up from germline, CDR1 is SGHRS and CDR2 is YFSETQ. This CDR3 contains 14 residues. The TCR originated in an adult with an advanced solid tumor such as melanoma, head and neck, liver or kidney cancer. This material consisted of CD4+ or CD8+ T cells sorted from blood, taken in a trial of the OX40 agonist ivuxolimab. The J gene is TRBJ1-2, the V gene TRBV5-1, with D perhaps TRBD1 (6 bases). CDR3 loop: CASSLEGVGYGYTF. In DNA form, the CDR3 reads TGCGCCAGCAGCTTGGAGGGGGTTGGCTATGGCTACACCTTC.